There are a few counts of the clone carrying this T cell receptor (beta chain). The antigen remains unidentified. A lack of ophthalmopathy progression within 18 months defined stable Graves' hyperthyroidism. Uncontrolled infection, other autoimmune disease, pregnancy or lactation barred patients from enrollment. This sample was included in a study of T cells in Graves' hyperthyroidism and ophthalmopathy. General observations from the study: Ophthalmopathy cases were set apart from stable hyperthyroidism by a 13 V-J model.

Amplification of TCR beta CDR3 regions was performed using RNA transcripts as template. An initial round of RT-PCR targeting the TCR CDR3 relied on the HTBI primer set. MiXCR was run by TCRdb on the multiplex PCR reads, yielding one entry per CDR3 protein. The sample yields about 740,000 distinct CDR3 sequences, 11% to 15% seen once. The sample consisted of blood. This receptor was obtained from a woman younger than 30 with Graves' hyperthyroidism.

The CDR3 DNA follows: TGCAGTGCCCAGGACAGCGCCGATTCACCCCTCCACTTT. It specifies CSAQDSADSPLHF. The rearrangement joins TRBV20-1 to TRBJ1-6; tentative D call: TRBD1 (6 bases). The CDR3 consists of 13 residues. Germline V CDR1 and CDR2: DFQATT, SNEGSKA (reference sequence). V lost 6 bases and J lost 8, with 14 bases in between.